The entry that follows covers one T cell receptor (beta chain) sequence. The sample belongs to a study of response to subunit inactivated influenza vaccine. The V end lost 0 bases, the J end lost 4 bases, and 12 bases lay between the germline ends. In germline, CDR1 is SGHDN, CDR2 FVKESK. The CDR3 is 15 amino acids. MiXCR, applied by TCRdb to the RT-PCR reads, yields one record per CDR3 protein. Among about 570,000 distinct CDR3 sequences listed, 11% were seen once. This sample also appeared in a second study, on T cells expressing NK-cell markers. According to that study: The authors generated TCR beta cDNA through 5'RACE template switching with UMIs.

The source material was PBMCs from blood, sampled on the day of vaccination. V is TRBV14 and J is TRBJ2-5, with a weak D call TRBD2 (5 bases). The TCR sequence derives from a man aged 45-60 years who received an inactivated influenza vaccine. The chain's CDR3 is CASSQDAGGSETQYF. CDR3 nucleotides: TGTGCCAGCAGCCAAGATGCGGGCGGATCAGAGACCCAGTACTTC. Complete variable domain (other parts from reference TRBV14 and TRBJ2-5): EAGVTQFPSHSVIEKGQTVTLRCDPISGHDNLYWYRRVMGKEIKFLLHFVKESKQDESGMPNNRFLAERTGGTYSTLKVQPAELEDSGVYFCASSQDAGGSETQYFGPGTRLLVL.